The 32 T cell receptor beta chains below were found in one sample sequenced in a study of cytotoxic CD8 clonotypes in ibrutinib-treated CLL. Some clones are missing from TCRdb's copy, which holds only in-frame ones; the method was immunoSEQ multiplex PCR. The table shows some 200,000 clones, with around 70% occurring only once. The specimen was PBMCs, collected after 24 months of ibrutinib treatment. The source of these receptors is a human donor with chronic lymphocytic leukemia.

V is TRBV30 and J is TRBJ2-3, with 7 positions matching TRBD1. The J segment lost 5 bases and the V segment lost 5 bases, leaving 10 bases of the junction unmatched. CDR1 GTSNPN and CDR2 SVGIG come from the germline V gene (reference sequence). This CDR3 is 14 amino acids long. CDR3 DNA: TGTGCCTGGGAAACAGGGGTTCAGGGAGATACGCAGTATTTT. It encodes CAWETGVQGDTQYF.

CDR3 DNA: TGTGCCAGCACCCGAACGGATTCCTACGAGCAGTACTTC. This gives the protein CASTRTDSYEQYF. This chain connects TRBV6-1 to TRBJ2-7, with unresolved D. The CDR3 runs to 13 residues. Germline-derived CDR1 and CDR2 are MNHNS and SASEGT. The V and J ends lost 7 bases and 1 base respectively, with 11 bases between them.

V and J are TRBV7-3 and TRBJ2-1, with 7 bases that match TRBD2. The CDR3 length is 17 residues. Germline loops: CDR1 SGHTA, CDR2 FQGTGA. V shed 0 bases, J shed 5 bases, and the junction held 10 bases outside the gene matches. The DNA of the CDR3 is TGTGCCAGCAGCTTAACGGATTCCTCGACTAGCAACAATGAGCAGTTCTTC. Residues: CASSLTDSSTSNNEQFF.

The rearrangement links TRBV15 to TRBJ2-7, with D hard to call. Germline V lookup: CDR1 LNHNV, CDR2 YYDKDF (reference sequence). The CDR3 has 14 amino acids. Trimming cost V 0 bases and J 1 base, with 7 bases left between them. The CDR3 spells CATSRDRLSYEQYF. The DNA of the CDR3 is TGTGCCACCAGCAGAGACAGGCTTTCCTACGAGCAGTACTTC.

This chain uses TRBV4-3 with TRBJ2-3; 7 bases align to TRBD1. The CDR3 is 13 amino acids. Germline values: CDR1 LGHNA, CDR2 YSLEER. V was pared by 0 bases and J by 10 bases, with 4 bases of the junction left unmatched. CDR3 DNA sequence: TGCGCCAGCAGCCAAGATAGGGGGCTTTCGCAGTATTTT. This translates into CASSQDRGLSQYF.

This sequence joins TRBV28 and TRBJ2-2; D call uncertain. V gave up 6 bases and J gave up 6 bases, with 5 bases separating them. The CDR3 spans 11 residues. CDR1 is MDHEN and CDR2 is SYDVKM in the germline V gene. For the CDR3, the DNA is TGTGCCAGCAGGGGTGCCGGGGAGCTGTTTTTT. The encoded protein is CASRGAGELFF.

This sequence joins TRBV5-1 and TRBJ2-5; a weak D match, TRBD1 (6 bases). The CDR3 contains 14 residues. Germline V lookup: CDR1 SGHRS, CDR2 YFSETQ. V lost 0 bases, J lost 5 bases, and 11 bases lay in between. The DNA of the CDR3 is TGCGCCAGCAGCTTGGTCAGGGGCCTGGAGACCCAGTACTTC. The encoded protein is CASSLVRGLETQYF.

The chain carries TRBV7-3 and TRBJ2-7; 9 positions match TRBD2. The CDR3 extends over 15 amino acids. The V segment lost 0 bases and the J segment 7 bases; nucleotides outside the gene matches: 7. Germline CDR1 is SGHTA and CDR2 is FQGTGA. In DNA, the CDR3 is TGTGCCAGCAGCTTAACGGCGGGAGGGCCCTGGGAGCAGTACTTC. This gives the protein CASSLTAGGPWEQYF.

The chain links TRBV15 to TRBJ1-1; D gene unclear. The V end lost 3 bases, the J end lost 10 bases, and 15 bases lay between the germline ends. The CDR3 loop spans 13 amino acids. Germline CDR1 reads LNHNV; CDR2 reads YYDKDF (reference sequence). CDR3 nucleotides: TGTGCCACCAGCAGGGGCCGTCCGCTTAGAGCTTTCTTT. This codes for CATSRGRPLRAFF.

This chain joins TRBV2 and TRBJ2-1, with 8 bases matching TRBD2. The CDR3 runs 16 residues. Germline V CDR1 and CDR2: SNHLY, FYNNEI. J was trimmed by 2 bases and V by 6 bases; bases with no gene match: 9. The CDR3 region has the DNA TGTGCCAGCAGCCTTCTACTAGCGGCACCCTACAATGAGCAGTTCTTC. It translates to CASSLLLAAPYNEQFF.

This sequence joins TRBV6-5 and TRBJ1-3, with D perhaps TRBD1 (6 bases). This CDR3 has 13 amino acids. Germline values: CDR1 MNHEY, CDR2 SVGAGI. The V gene lost 6 bases and the J gene lost 4 bases, with 10 bases spanning the gap. The CDR3 DNA reads TGTGCCAGCAGACAGGGTTCCGGAAACACCATATATTTT. Protein product: CASRQGSGNTIYF.

V is TRBV30 and J is TRBJ2-1; 10 nucleotides match TRBD1. This CDR3 region has 12 residues. Germline V gene lookup returns CDR1 GTSNPN and CDR2 SVGIG (reference sequence). CDR3 nucleotide sequence: TGTGCGGGGACAGGGGAAGTTCCTGAGCAGTTCTTC. It encodes CAGTGEVPEQFF.

The chain carries TRBV6-1 and TRBJ2-5; D is possibly TRBD1 (5 bases). The CDR3 extends over 14 amino acids. Germline V gives CDR1 MNHNS, CDR2 SASEGT. The V gene lost 2 bases and the J gene lost 2 bases, with 9 bases spanning the gap. CDR3 nucleotide sequence: TGTGCCAGCAGTGAATGGGCAGGGCAAGAGACCCAGTACTTC. Amino acid sequence: CASSEWAGQETQYF.

The gene calls are TRBV5-6 and TRBJ2-5; D gene unclear. Germline CDR1 and CDR2: SGHDT and YYEEEE. V was shortened by 0 bases and J by 5 bases, with 8 bases between the two germline ends. This CDR3 is built from 13 residues. The CDR3 region has the DNA TGTGCCAGCAGCTTGGGTCGGTACGAGACCCAGTACTTC. It specifies CASSLGRYETQYF.

V and J are TRBV7-3 and TRBJ2-1; 10 positions agree with TRBD2. Trimming cost V 0 bases and J 5 bases; bases outside gene matches: 7. The CDR3 is 17 residues long. From germline, CDR1 is SGHTA and CDR2 FQGTGA. CDR3 nucleotides: TGTGCCAGCAGCTTAACGAGGCTAGCGGGAGCCCACAATGAGCAGTTCTTC. Amino acid sequence: CASSLTRLAGAHNEQFF. The full variable domain, rest sourced from reference TRBV7-3 and TRBJ2-1, is GAGVSQTPSNKVTEKGKYVELRCDPISGHTALYWYRQSLGQGPEFLIYFQGTGAADDSGLPNDRFFAVRPEGSVSTLKIQRTERGDSAVYLCASSLTRLAGAHNEQFFGPGTRLTVL.

The chain employs TRBV5-1 and TRBJ2-3; D possibly corresponds to TRBD1 (6 bases). CDR1 is SGHRS and CDR2 is YFSETQ in the germline V gene. The CDR3 spans 16 residues. Trimming stripped 0 bases from V and 4 bases from J, with 15 bases between. CDR3: CASSLDSAAGADTQYF. The DNA for the CDR3 is TGCGCCAGCAGCTTGGATAGTGCGGCAGGGGCAGATACGCAGTATTTT.

J is TRBJ1-4 and V is TRBV9, with D uncertain. Germline CDR1 and CDR2: SGDLS and YYNGEE. The CDR3 loop spans 15 amino acids. V was trimmed by 3 bases and J by 7 bases, leaving 16 bases between them. CDR3 sequence: CASSAHSLVGEKLFF. As DNA, the CDR3 is TGTGCCAGCAGCGCCCACTCTCTCGTCGGTGAAAAACTGTTTTTT. Drawing the rest from reference TRBV9 and TRBJ1-4, the complete variable domain is DSGVTQTPKHLITATGQRVTLRCSPRSGDLSVYWYQQSLDQGLQFLIQYYNGEERAKGNILERFSAQQFPDLHSELNLSSLELGDSALYFCASSAHSLVGEKLFFGSGTQLSVL.

This clone was picked up one time. The chain has TRBV2 and TRBJ1-5; 7 bases map to TRBD1. The CDR3 totals 14 residues. Germline CDR1 reads SNHLY; CDR2 reads FYNNEI. V lost 6 bases and J lost 2; bases outside the gene matches: 4. The DNA of the CDR3 is TGTGCCAGCAGAGACAGGGTAGGCAATCAGCCCCAGCATTTT. Translating gives CASRDRVGNQPQHF.

The rearrangement joins TRBV7-2 to TRBJ2-1; perhaps TRBD2 as D (6 bases). Trimming pared 7 bases from V and 8 bases from J, leaving 18 bases between. Germline CDR1 is SGHTA and CDR2 is FQGNSA. The CDR3 is 14 residues long. CDR3 in amino acids: CASTKPRGFYEQFF. CDR3 DNA: TGTGCCAGCACCAAACCCCGGGGGTTTTATGAGCAGTTCTTC. The full variable domain, with the rest looked up from reference TRBV7-2 and TRBJ2-1, is GAGVSQSPSNKVTEKGKDVELRCDPISGHTALYWYRQSLGQGLEFLIYFQGNSAPDKSGLPSDRFSAERTGGSVSTLTIQRTQQEDSAVYLCASTKPRGFYEQFFGPGTRLTVL.

The J gene is TRBJ2-5, the V gene TRBV29-1, with D possibly TRBD1 on 5 matching bases. Trimming cost V 3 bases and J 5 bases, with 10 bases left between them. CDR1 is SQVTM, CDR2 ANQGSEA, per germline. The CDR3 loop spans 12 amino acids. The CDR3 protein is CSVDVGVETQYF. CDR3 coding DNA: TGCAGCGTTGATGTAGGGGTTGAGACCCAGTACTTC.

The V call is TRBV5-1, the J call TRBJ2-7; 8 bases fit TRBD2. The CDR3 is 15 residues long. V lost 2 bases to trimming and J lost 2 bases; unmatched junction nucleotides: 6. Germline CDR1 SGHRS, CDR2 YFSETQ. The CDR3 sequence is CASSFQAGAAYEQYF. The CDR3 nucleotides are TGCGCCAGCAGCTTCCAAGCGGGAGCGGCCTACGAGCAGTACTTC.

The J gene is TRBJ2-1, the V gene TRBV15, with 8 bases matching TRBD2. CDR1 LNHNV and CDR2 YYDKDF come from the germline V gene (reference sequence). Germline trimming cut 5 bases from V and 4 bases from J; bases unmatched to any gene: 1. This CDR3 is built from 13 residues. DNA for the CDR3: TGTGCCACCAGCCGGGAGGGTTACAATGAGCAGTTCTTC. Its protein is CATSREGYNEQFF. Full variable domain (remainder filled in from reference TRBV15 and TRBJ2-1): DAMVIQNPRYQVTQFGKPVTLSCSQTLNHNVMYWYQQKSSQAPKLLFHYYDKDFNNEADTPDNFQSRRPNTSFCFLDIRSPGLGDTAMYLCATSREGYNEQFFGPGTRLTVL.

This chain uses TRBV19 with TRBJ2-3, with 8 bases identical to TRBD2. V lost 3 bases to trimming and J lost 2 bases; unmatched junction nucleotides: 1. The germline CDR1 and CDR2 sequences are LNHDA and SQIVND (reference sequence). This CDR3 region has 14 residues. The CDR3 region is CASSIGRATDTQYF. CDR3 sequence (DNA): TGTGCCAGTAGTATCGGGAGGGCCACAGATACGCAGTATTTT.

This clone was counted only a few times. The V call is TRBV19, the J call TRBJ2-1, with TRBD2 matching 9 bases. The CDR3 loop spans 16 amino acids. Per the germline V gene, CDR1 is LNHDA and CDR2 is SQIVND (reference sequence). V dropped 5 bases and J dropped 4; count of bases not matched to a gene: 9. CDR3 amino acids: CASSDPTGLAYNEQFF. Here the CDR3 DNA reads TGTGCCAGTAGTGACCCTACGGGACTAGCTTACAATGAGCAGTTCTTC.

This chain uses TRBV28 with TRBJ2-7; D is ambiguous. This CDR3 comprises 12 residues. With 6 bases removed from V and 0 bases from J, the gap between germline ends came to 6 bases. The germline CDR1 and CDR2 sequences are MDHEN and SYDVKM. The CDR3 nucleotides are TGTGCCAGCAGCAGGATCTCCTACGAGCAGTACTTC. Protein sequence: CASSRISYEQYF.

This chain joins TRBV29-1 and TRBJ2-1; possible D gene TRBD2, 6 bases. The CDR3 length is 13 residues. Trimming took off 7 bases at V and 0 bases at J, with 10 bases between the two ends. The germline V gene encodes CDR1 SQVTM and CDR2 ANQGSEA. The CDR3 loop reads CSGATSSYNEQFF. CDR3 bases: TGCAGCGGTGCGACTAGCTCCTACAATGAGCAGTTCTTC.

The chain has TRBV7-6 and TRBJ2-1, with D maybe TRBD2 (5 bases). Germline CDR1 SGHVS, CDR2 FNYEAQ. The V end was cut by 0 bases, the J end by 10 bases, with 7 bases between. This CDR3 comprises 12 residues. The CDR3 DNA is TGTGCCAGCAGCTTAGCCGGAGGCGAGCAGTTCTTC. It encodes CASSLAGGEQFF.

This clone was detected only a few times. J is TRBJ1-5 and V is TRBV27; TRBD1 matches at 11 bases. Germline assignment: CDR1 MNHEY and CDR2 SMNVEV (reference sequence). With 1 base clipped from V and 5 bases from J, the junction kept 13 bases outside the gene matches. This CDR3 contains 19 residues. The CDR3 loop reads CASSLLTPGQGGKDQPQHF. Here the CDR3 DNA reads TGTGCCAGCAGTTTATTAACACCGGGACAGGGGGGAAAAGATCAGCCCCAGCATTTT.

CDR3 DNA: TGCGCCAGCAGCCAGGACCCCCAGAGTACTAGCGGGAGCTACGAGCAGTACTTC. This sequence encodes CASSQDPQSTSGSYEQYF. This sequence joins TRBV4-1 and TRBJ2-7; 11 bases line up with TRBD2. The V gene end was trimmed by 3 bases and the J gene end by 3 bases; junction bases not matched to a gene: 13. The CDR3 covers 18 residues. Germline CDR1 reads MGHRA; CDR2 reads YSYEKL.

This chain uses TRBV4-2 with TRBJ2-5; 11 bases align to TRBD2. CDR1 is LGHNA, CDR2 YNFKEQ, per germline. The V and J ends lost 0 bases and 5 bases, in that order; junction bases with no gene match: 11. This CDR3 has 18 amino acids. DNA of the CDR3: TGTGCCAGCAGCCAAGAAGCTAGCGGGAGGCGGGGACGGGAGACCCAGTACTTC. Translating gives CASSQEASGRRGRETQYF.

The rearrangement uses TRBV7-9 and TRBJ2-7, with D maybe TRBD1 (6 bases). Germline CDR1 is SEHNR and CDR2 is FQNEAQ (reference sequence). The germline V and J ends were trimmed by 1 base and 4 bases, with 8 bases remaining between them. CDR3 length: 13 amino acids. DNA of the CDR3: TGTGCCAGCAGCTTAGGGGACACTTACGAGCAGTACTTC. Translated: CASSLGDTYEQYF.

The gene calls are TRBV7-6 and TRBJ2-7, with 11 nucleotides matching TRBD2. V shed 2 bases, J shed 7 bases, and the junction held 16 bases outside the gene matches. This CDR3 is built from 18 residues. CDR1 SGHVS and CDR2 FNYEAQ come from the germline V gene. In nucleotides, the CDR3 is TGTGCCAGCAGCTTAAAAGCCCACTCACTAGCGGGAGCGGGAGAGCAGTACTTC. It translates to CASSLKAHSLAGAGEQYF.